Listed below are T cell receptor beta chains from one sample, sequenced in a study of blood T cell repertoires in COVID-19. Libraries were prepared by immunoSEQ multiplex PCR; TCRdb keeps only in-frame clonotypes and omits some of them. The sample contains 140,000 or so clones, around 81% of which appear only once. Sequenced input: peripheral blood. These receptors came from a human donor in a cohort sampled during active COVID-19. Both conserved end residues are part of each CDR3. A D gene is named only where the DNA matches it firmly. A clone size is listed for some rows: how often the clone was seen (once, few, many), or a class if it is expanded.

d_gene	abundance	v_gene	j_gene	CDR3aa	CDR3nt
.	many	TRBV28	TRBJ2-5	CASSPWQGRETQYF	TGTGCCAGCAGTCCCTGGCAGGGTAGGGAGACCCAGTACTTC
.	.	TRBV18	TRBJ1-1	CASSSRQTPNTEAFF	TGTGCCAGCTCATCACGACAGACTCCGAACACTGAAGCTTTCTTT
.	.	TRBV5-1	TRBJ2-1	CASTIGGEPYNEQFF	TGCGCCAGCACCATAGGGGGAGAACCCTACAATGAGCAGTTCTTC
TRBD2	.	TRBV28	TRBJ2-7	CASSLRLAGVGEQYF	TGTGCCAGCAGTTTGCGACTAGCGGGAGTGGGTGAGCAGTACTTC
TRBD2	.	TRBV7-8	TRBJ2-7	CASSGTSGAYEQYF	TGTGCCAGCAGCGGGACTAGCGGAGCCTACGAGCAGTACTTC
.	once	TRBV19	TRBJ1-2	CASSIQVNYGYTF	TGTGCCAGTAGTATTCAGGTGAACTATGGCTACACCTTC
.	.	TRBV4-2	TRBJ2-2	CASSQDWRTDTGELFF	TGTGCCAGCAGCCAAGATTGGCGGACTGACACCGGGGAGCTGTTTTTT
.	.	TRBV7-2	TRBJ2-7	CASSLAPEYEQYF	TGTGCCAGCAGCTTAGCCCCCGAGTACGAGCAGTACTTC
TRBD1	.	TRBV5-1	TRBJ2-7	CASSLGETGTGGFRMYEQYF	TGCGCCAGCAGCTTGGGGGAGACCGGGACAGGGGGATTTAGAATGTACGAGCAGTACTTC
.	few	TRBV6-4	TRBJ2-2	CASSAANTGELFF	TGTGCCAGCAGTGCAGCGAACACCGGGGAGCTGTTTTTT
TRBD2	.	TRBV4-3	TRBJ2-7	CASSQVPGLLTYEQYF	TGCGCCAGCAGCCAAGTACCGGGACTACTAACCTACGAGCAGTACTTC
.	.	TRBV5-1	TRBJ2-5	CASSPEDLETQYF	TGCGCCAGCAGCCCTGAGGATCTCGAGACCCAGTACTTC
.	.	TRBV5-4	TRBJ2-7	CASSFSSSLGGEQYF	TGTGCCAGCAGCTTTAGTTCGTCTCTGGGGGGAGAGCAGTACTTC